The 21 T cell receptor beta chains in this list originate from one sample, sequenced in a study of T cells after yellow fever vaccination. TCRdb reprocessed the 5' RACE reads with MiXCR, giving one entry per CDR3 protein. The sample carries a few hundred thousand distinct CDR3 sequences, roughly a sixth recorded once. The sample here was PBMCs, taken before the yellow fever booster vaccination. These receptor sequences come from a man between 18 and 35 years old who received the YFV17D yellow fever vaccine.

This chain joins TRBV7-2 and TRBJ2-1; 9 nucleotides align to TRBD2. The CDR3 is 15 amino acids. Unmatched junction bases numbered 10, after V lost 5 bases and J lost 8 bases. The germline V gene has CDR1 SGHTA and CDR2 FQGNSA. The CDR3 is CASSLRGGQGDEQFF. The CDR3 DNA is TGTGCCAGCAGCCTGCGGGGGGGCCAAGGCGATGAGCAGTTCTTC.

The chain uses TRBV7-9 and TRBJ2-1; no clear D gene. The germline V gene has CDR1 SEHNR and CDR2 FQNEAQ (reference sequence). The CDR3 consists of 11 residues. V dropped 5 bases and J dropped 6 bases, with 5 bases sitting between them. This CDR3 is CASSRLNEQFF. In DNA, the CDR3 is TGTGCCAGCAGCCGCCTCAATGAGCAGTTCTTC.

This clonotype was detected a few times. The CDR3 here is CASSSSGTGDSYNEQFF. In DNA, the CDR3 is TGCGCCAGCAGCTCATCCGGGACAGGGGACTCCTACAATGAGCAGTTCTTC. This chain links TRBV5-1 with TRBJ2-1; 10 bases are a match to TRBD1. V was pared by 3 bases and J by 0 bases, with 6 bases of the junction left unmatched. Germline V CDR1 and CDR2: SGHRS, YFSETQ. The CDR3 extends over 17 amino acids.

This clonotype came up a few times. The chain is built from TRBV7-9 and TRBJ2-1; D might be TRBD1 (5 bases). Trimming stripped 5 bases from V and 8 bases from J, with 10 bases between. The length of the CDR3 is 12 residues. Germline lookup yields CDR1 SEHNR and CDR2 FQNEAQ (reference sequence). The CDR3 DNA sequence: TGTGCCAGCAGCCTGATCAGGGATGAGCAGTTCTTC. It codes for CASSLIRDEQFF. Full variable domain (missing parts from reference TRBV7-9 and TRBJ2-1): DTGVSQNPRHKITKRGQNVTFRCDPISEHNRLYWYRQTLGQGPEFLTYFQNEAQLEKSRLLSDRFSAERPKGSFSTLEIQRTEQGDSAMYLCASSLIRDEQFFGPGTRLTVL.

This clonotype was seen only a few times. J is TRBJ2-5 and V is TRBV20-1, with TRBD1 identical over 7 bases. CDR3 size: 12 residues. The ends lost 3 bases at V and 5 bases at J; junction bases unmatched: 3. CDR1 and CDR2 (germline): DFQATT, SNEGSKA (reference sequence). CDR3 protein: CSASDRDETQYF. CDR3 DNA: TGCAGTGCTAGCGACAGGGATGAGACCCAGTACTTC.

CDR3 loop: CASSQGAGAVNEQFF. In DNA form, the CDR3 reads TGTGCCAGCAGTCAAGGGGCAGGGGCGGTTAATGAGCAGTTCTTC. This chain links TRBV7-9 with TRBJ2-1; D perhaps matches TRBD1 (6 bases). The CDR3 contains 15 residues. Germline CDR1 reads SEHNR; CDR2 reads FQNEAQ (reference sequence). Between the trimmed V and J ends, which lost 6 bases and 7 bases, there was a span of 19 bases.

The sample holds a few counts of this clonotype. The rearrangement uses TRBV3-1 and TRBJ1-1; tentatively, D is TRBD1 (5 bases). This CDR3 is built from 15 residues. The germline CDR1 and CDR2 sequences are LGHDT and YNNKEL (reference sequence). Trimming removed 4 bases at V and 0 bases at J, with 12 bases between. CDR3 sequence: CASSPYDRMNTEAFF. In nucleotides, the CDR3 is TGTGCCAGCAGCCCCTACGACAGAATGAACACTGAAGCTTTCTTT.

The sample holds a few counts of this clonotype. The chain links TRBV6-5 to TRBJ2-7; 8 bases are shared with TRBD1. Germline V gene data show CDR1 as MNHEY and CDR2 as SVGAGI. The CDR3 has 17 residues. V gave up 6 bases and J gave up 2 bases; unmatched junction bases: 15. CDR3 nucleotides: TGTGCCAGCAGACTCCAATCCCGGGACAGGCGAACCTACGAGCAGTACGTC. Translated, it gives CASRLQSRDRRTYEQYV.

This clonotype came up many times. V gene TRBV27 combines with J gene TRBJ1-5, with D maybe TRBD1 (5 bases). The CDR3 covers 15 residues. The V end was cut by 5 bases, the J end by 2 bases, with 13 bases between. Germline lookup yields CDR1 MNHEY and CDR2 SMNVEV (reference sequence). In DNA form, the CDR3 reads TGTGCCAGCAGTGGCAGCGGGGCGGGCAATCAGCCCCAGCATTTT. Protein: CASSGSGAGNQPQHF.

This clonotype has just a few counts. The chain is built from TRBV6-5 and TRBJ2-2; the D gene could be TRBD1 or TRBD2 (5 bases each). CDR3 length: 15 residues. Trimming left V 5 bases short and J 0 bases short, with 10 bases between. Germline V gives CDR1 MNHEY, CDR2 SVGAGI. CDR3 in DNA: TGTGCCAGCAGTCCGCCGGGACCGAACACCGGGGAGCTGTTTTTT. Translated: CASSPPGPNTGELFF.

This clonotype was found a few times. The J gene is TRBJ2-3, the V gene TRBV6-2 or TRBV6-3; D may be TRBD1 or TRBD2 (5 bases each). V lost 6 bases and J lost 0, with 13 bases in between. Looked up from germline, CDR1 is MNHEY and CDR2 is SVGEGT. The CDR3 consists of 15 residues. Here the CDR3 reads CASSDGTPSTDTQYF. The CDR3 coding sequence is TGTGCCAGCAGCGACGGGACGCCGAGCACAGATACGCAGTATTTT.

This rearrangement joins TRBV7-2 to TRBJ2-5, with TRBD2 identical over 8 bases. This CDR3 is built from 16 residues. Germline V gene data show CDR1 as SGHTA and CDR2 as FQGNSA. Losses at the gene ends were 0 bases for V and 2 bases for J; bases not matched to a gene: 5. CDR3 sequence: CASSLAPERGQETQYF. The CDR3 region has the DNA TGTGCCAGCAGCTTAGCTCCCGAGCGGGGGCAAGAGACCCAGTACTTC.

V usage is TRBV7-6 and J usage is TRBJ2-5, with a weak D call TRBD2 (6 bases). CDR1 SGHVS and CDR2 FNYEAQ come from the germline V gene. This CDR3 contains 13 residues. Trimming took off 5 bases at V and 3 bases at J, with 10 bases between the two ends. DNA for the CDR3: TGTGCCAGCAGCCCGGGACTCAAAGAGACCCAGTACTTC. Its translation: CASSPGLKETQYF. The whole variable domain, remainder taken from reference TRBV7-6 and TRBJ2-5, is GAGVSQSPRYKVTKRGQDVALRCDPISGHVSLYWYRQALGQGPEFLTYFNYEAQQDKSGLPNDRFSAERPEGSISTLTIQRTEQRDSAMYRCASSPGLKETQYFGPGTRLLVL.

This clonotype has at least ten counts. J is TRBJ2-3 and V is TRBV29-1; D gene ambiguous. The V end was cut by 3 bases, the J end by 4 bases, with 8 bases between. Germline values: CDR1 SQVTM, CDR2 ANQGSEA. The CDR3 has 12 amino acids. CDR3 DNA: TGCAGCGTTGACGTAGCTGCAGATACGCAGTATTTT. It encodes CSVDVAADTQYF.

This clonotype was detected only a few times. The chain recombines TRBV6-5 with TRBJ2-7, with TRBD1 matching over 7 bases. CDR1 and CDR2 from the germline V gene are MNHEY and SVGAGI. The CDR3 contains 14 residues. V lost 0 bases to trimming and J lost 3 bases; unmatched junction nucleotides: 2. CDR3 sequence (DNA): TGTGCCAGCAGTTACTCCCAGGGGGACTACGAGCAGTACGTC. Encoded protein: CASSYSQGDYEQYV.

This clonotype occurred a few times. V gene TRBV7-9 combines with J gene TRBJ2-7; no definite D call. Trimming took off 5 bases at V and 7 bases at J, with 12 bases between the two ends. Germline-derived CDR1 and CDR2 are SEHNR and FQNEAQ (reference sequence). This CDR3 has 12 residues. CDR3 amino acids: CASSPYGPEQYV. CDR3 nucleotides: TGTGCCAGCAGCCCCTATGGGCCTGAGCAGTACGTC.

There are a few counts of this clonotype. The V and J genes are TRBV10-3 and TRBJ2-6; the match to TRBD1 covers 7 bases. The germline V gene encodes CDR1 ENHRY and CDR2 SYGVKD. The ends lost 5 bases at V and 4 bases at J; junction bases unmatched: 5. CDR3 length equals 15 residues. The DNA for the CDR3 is TGTGCCATCAGTCACGGGACAGTCGGGGCCAACGTCCTGACTTTC. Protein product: CAISHGTVGANVLTF.

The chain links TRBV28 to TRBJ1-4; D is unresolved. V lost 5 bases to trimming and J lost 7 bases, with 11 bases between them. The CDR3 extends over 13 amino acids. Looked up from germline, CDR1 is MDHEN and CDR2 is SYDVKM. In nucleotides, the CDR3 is TGTGCCAGCAGTCCCTCCGGGAGTGAAAAACTGTTTTTT. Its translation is CASSPSGSEKLFF.

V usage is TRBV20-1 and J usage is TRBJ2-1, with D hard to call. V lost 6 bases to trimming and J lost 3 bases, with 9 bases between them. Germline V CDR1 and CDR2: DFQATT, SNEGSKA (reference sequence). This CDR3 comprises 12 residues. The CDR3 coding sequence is TGCAGTGCGGACCCCGACTACAATGAGCAGTTCTTC. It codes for CSADPDYNEQFF.

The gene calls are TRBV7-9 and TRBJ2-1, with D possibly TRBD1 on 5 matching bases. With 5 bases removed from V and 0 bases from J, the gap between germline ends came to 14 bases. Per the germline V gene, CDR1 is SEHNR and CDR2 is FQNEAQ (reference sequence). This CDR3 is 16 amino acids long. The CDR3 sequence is CASSTRQISSYNEQFF. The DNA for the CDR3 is TGTGCCAGCAGCACCCGACAGATCAGCTCCTACAATGAGCAGTTCTTC.

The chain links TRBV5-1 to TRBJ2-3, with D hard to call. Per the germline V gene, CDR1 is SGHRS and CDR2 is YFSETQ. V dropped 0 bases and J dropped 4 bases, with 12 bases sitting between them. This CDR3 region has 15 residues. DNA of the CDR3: TGCGCCAGCAGCTTGGTACCTGGTGGGGCAGATACGCAGTATTTT. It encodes CASSLVPGGADTQYF.